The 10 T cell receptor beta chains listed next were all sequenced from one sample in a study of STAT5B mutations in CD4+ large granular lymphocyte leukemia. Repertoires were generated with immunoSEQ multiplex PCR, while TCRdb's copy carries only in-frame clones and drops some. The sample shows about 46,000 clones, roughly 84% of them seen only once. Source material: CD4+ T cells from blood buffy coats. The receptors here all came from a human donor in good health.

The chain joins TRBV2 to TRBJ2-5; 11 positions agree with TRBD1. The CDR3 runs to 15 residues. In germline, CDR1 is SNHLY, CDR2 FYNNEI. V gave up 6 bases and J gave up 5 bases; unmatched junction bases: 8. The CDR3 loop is CASSGTGGFGETQYF. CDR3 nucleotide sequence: TGTGCCAGCAGCGGGACAGGGGGTTTTGGGGAGACCCAGTACTTC.

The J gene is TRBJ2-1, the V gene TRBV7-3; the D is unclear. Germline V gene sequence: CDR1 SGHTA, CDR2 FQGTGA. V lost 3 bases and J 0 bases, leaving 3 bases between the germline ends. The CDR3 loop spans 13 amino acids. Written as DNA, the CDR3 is TGTGCCAGCAGCTTGAGCTCCTACAATGAGCAGTTCTTC. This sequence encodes CASSLSSYNEQFF. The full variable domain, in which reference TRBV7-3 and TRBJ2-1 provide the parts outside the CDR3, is GAGVSQTPSNKVTEKGKYVELRCDPISGHTALYWYRQSLGQGPEFLIYFQGTGAADDSGLPNDRFFAVRPEGSVSTLKIQRTERGDSAVYLCASSLSSYNEQFFGPGTRLTVL.

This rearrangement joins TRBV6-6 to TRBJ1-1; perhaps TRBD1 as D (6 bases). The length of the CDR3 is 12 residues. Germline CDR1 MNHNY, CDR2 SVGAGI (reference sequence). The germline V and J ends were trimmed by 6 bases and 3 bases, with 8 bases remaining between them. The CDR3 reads CASSGQYTEAFF. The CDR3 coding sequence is TGTGCCAGCAGCGGACAGTACACTGAAGCTTTCTTT.

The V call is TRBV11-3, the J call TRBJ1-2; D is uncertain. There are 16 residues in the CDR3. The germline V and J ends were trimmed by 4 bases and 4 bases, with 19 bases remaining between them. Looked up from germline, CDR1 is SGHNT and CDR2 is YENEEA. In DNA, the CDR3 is TGTGCCAGCAGCTCTCCGACGCGGGGAGGTAGCTATGGCTACACCTTC. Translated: CASSSPTRGGSYGYTF.

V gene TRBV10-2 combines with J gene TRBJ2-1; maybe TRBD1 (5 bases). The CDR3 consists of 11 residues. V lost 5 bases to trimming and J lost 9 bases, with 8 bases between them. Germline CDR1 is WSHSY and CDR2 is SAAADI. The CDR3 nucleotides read TGCGCCAGCAGTCTCCAGGGTGAGCAGTTCTTC. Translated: CASSLQGEQFF.

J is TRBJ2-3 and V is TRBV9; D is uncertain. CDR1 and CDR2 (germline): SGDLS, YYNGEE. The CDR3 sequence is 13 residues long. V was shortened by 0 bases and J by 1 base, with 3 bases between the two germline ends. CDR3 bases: TGTGCCAGCAGCGTAGGTGGCACAGATACGCAGTATTTT. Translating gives CASSVGGTDTQYF.

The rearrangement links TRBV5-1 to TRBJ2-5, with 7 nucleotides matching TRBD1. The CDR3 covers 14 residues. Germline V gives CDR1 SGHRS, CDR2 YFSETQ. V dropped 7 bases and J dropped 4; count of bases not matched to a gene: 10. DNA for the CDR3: TGCGCCAGCTGCCAGGGACAGCACAGAGAGACCCAGTACTTC. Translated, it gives CASCQGQHRETQYF. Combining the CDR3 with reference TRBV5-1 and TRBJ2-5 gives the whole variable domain KAGVTQTPRYLIKTRGQQVTLSCSPISGHRSVSWYQQTPGQGLQFLFEYFSETQRNKGNFPGRFSGRQFSNSRSEMNVSTLELGDSALYLCASCQGQHRETQYFGPGTRLLVL.

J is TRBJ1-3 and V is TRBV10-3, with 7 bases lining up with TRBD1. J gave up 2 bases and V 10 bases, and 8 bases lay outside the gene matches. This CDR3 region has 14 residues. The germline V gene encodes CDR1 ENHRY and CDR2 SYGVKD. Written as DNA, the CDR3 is TGTGCCAATGCCGGGACAGAGACTGGAAACACCATATATTTT. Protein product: CANAGTETGNTIYF.

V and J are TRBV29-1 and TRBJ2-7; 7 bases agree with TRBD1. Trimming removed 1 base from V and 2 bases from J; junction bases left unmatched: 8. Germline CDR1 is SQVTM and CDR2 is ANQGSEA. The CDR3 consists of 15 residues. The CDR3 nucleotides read TGCAGCGTTGAAGGGACAGGAAAACCACCCTACGAGCAGTACTTC. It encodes CSVEGTGKPPYEQYF.

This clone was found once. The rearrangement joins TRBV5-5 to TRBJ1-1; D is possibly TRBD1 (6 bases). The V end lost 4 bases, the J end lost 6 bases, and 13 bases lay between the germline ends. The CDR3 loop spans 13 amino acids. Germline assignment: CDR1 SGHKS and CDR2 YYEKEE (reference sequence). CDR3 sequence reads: CASSLKGGSEAFF. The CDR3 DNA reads TGTGCCAGCAGCCTGAAGGGGGGGTCTGAAGCTTTCTTT.